This T cell receptor (beta chain) was profiled in a study of blood T cell repertoires in COVID-19. Study information: There were acute and convalescent COVID-19 samples, and they came from the United States, Italy and Spain.

Original analysis: Nucleated cell number was recorded as an estimate derived from reference gene primer amplification. Here immunoSEQ multiplex PCR was the method, and the copy in TCRdb shows in-frame clones only, minus some. V and J calls and clone size are those listed in that table; D and trimming were worked out from the DNA. The table records a few hundred thousand clones, around 92% of them present only once. The CDR3 runs 16 residues. CDR1 and CDR2 from the germline V gene are KGHSH and LQKENI. With V trimmed by 3 bases and J by 5 bases, 12 bases remained unmatched. This receptor was taken from a woman aged 30 to 39 with COVID-19, enrolled during active disease. The V gene is TRBV18, the J gene TRBJ1-2; TRBD1 aligns across 7 bases. The material sequenced was peripheral blood. The CDR3 loop is CASSPPTGELYYGYTF. In DNA, the CDR3 is TGTGCCAGCTCACCTCCTACAGGGGAGCTATATTATGGCTACACCTTC.